The 28 T cell receptor beta chains below were found in one sample sequenced in a study of response to subunit inactivated influenza vaccine. MiXCR, applied by TCRdb to the RT-PCR reads, yields one record per CDR3 protein. Among about 700,000 distinct CDR3 sequences, less than 15% were seen once, and the ten largest hold less than 9%. Here the sequenced sample was PBMCs from blood, taken less than 15 days before vaccination. The receptors were sampled from a man aged 45-60 years who received an inactivated influenza vaccine.

This clonotype was observed a handful of times. The chain couples TRBV30 to TRBJ1-2, with TRBD1 as a possible D gene (6 bases). This CDR3 is 13 amino acids long. Looked up from germline, CDR1 is GTSNPN and CDR2 is SVGIG (reference sequence). The V end lost 7 bases, the J end lost 2 bases, and 14 bases lay between the germline ends. The chain's CDR3 is CAFNKQGNYGYTF. The CDR3 region has the DNA TGTGCCTTCAATAAACAGGGAAACTATGGCTACACCTTC.

In its sample, this clonotype was seen a few times. The CDR3 DNA reads as TGTGCCAGCAGCTTGCTAAGCGGGAGGATCTACAATGAGCAGTTCTTC. It encodes CASSLLSGRIYNEQFF. The genes are TRBV11-2 and TRBJ2-1; 9 bases line up with TRBD2. The germline gives CDR1 SGHAT, CDR2 FQNNGV. The length of the CDR3 is 16 residues. The V gene end was trimmed by 3 bases and the J gene end by 3 bases; junction bases not matched to a gene: 6.

The J gene is TRBJ1-2, the V gene TRBV12-3 or TRBV12-4; 8 bases fit TRBD1. J was trimmed by 3 bases and V by 2 bases; bases with no gene match: 8. The CDR3 length is 16 residues. The CDR3 loop reads CASSLSDRELDYGYTF. CDR3 nucleotides: TGTGCCAGCAGTTTATCGGACAGGGAATTGGACTATGGCTACACCTTC.

The V gene is TRBV20-1, the J gene TRBJ1-2; TRBD1 matches at 7 bases. Germline CDR1 is DFQATT and CDR2 is SNEGSKA (reference sequence). Trimming removed 4 bases from V and 5 bases from J; junction bases left unmatched: 10. This CDR3 contains 14 residues. CDR3 in amino acids: CSATPGTVLYGYTF. The CDR3 region has the DNA TGCAGTGCTACACCCGGGACAGTTTTATATGGCTACACCTTC.

V gene TRBV2 combines with J gene TRBJ2-5; TRBD1 might be the D (5 bases). Germline V gene data show CDR1 as SNHLY and CDR2 as FYNNEI. The CDR3 length is 14 residues. V gave up 1 base and J gave up 2 bases, with 8 bases separating them. For the CDR3, the DNA is TGTGCCAGCAGTGAAGGACAGCCTCAAGAGACCCAGTACTTC. The encoded protein is CASSEGQPQETQYF. The variable domain in full, with the rest retrieved from reference TRBV2 and TRBJ2-5, is EPEVTQTPSHQVTQMGQEVILRCVPISNHLYFYWYRQILGQKVEFLVSFYNNEISEKSEIFDDQFSVERPDGSNFTLKIRSTKLEDSAMYFCASSEGQPQETQYFGPGTRLLVL.

The sample holds a few counts of this clonotype. The chain employs TRBV4-1 and TRBJ2-3, with 14 bases aligning to TRBD2. The J segment lost 5 bases and the V segment lost 3 bases, leaving 19 bases of the junction unmatched. Germline assignment: CDR1 MGHRA and CDR2 YSYEKL. The CDR3 has 21 residues. The CDR3 sequence is CASSHFTGLAGARAWGDTQYF. DNA of the CDR3: TGCGCCAGCAGCCATTTCACGGGACTAGCGGGAGCTAGGGCGTGGGGAGATACGCAGTATTTT.

The chain carries TRBV20-1 and TRBJ2-7; 8 positions match TRBD2. J gave up 3 bases and V 3 bases, and 7 bases lay outside the gene matches. The germline gives CDR1 DFQATT, CDR2 SNEGSKA (reference sequence). This CDR3 contains 14 residues. Here the CDR3 reads CSASPFSGSYEQYF. The DNA of the CDR3 is TGCAGTGCTAGCCCCTTCAGCGGGAGCTACGAGCAGTACTTC.

The rearrangement joins TRBV6-2 or TRBV6-3 to TRBJ2-4; D not certain. V was cut by 6 bases and J by 0 bases, with 18 bases left in between. CDR3 length equals 17 residues. From germline, CDR1 is MNHEY and CDR2 SVGEGT. CDR3 amino acids: CASSAPSVHLAKNIQYF. CDR3 nucleotides: TGTGCCAGCAGCGCACCAAGCGTCCACCTAGCCAAAAACATTCAGTACTTC.

This clonotype was found a few times. The genes are TRBV10-3 and TRBJ2-5, with D perhaps being TRBD1 or TRBD2 (5 bases each). Trimming stripped 9 bases from V and 1 base from J, with 9 bases between. The CDR3 extends over 12 amino acids. Germline CDR1 ENHRY, CDR2 SYGVKD. CDR3 sequence: CAMGTTQETQYF. DNA for the CDR3: TGTGCCATGGGGACCACCCAAGAGACCCAGTACTTC.

This clonotype was counted only a few times. This chain links TRBV13 with TRBJ2-4; D is possibly TRBD1 (5 bases). Trimming removed 3 bases at V and 7 bases at J, with 19 bases between. The germline gives CDR1 PRHDT, CDR2 FYEKMQ (reference sequence). This CDR3 comprises 16 residues. The CDR3, as DNA: TGTGCCAGCAGCTTTTTTCAACAGGACCACCATAACATTCAGTACTTC. Translation gives CASSFFQQDHHNIQYF.

The chain employs TRBV20-1 and TRBJ2-1, with D tentatively TRBD1 (6 bases). This CDR3 is 14 amino acids long. Trimming cost V 0 bases and J 7 bases, with 13 bases left between them. The germline gives CDR1 DFQATT, CDR2 SNEGSKA (reference sequence). Written as DNA, the CDR3 is TGCAGTGCTAGAGACAGGGGCCCTAAAAATGAGCAGTTCTTC. Its translation: CSARDRGPKNEQFF.

J is TRBJ1-4 and V is TRBV4-1; D unresolved. Germline V gene lookup returns CDR1 MGHRA and CDR2 YSYEKL. The ends were cut back, 2 bases at V and 11 bases at J, with 9 bases in the middle. The CDR3 extends over 12 amino acids. CDR3 bases: TGCGCCAGCAGCCAAATCCTCGGGAAACTGTTTTTT. Translated, it gives CASSQILGKLFF.

As concerns this clonotype: A single base separates this from a much larger clone, so it may be a read error. The CDR3 does not end in the conserved phenylalanine or tryptophan, so this is likely a read error. The CDR3, as DNA: TGTGCCAGCAGCTTCCGGACTACCTACAATGAGCAGTTCCTC. Protein product: CASSFRTTYNEQFL. The chain uses TRBV7-2 and TRBJ2-1, with D perhaps TRBD2 (6 bases). Germline CDR1 and CDR2: SGHTA and FQGNSA. This CDR3 has 14 residues. V gave up 3 bases and J gave up 2 bases, with 8 bases separating them.

This clonotype showed up just once. A much larger clonotype is one base distant, so this may be a read error. The gene calls are TRBV28 and TRBJ2-7, with a possible D match to TRBD1 (5 bases). The CDR3 covers 14 residues. Per germline, CDR1 MDHEN and CDR2 SYDVKM. CDR3 residues: CASRLVAGSGEHYF. Here the CDR3 DNA reads TGTGCCAGCAGGCTAGTGGCAGGGTCAGGCGAGCACTACTTC.

V and J are TRBV7-8 and TRBJ1-3, with D hard to call. The germline V and J ends were trimmed by 1 base and 3 bases, with 7 bases remaining between them. This CDR3 is 14 amino acids long. CDR1 is SGHVS and CDR2 is FQNEAQ in the germline V gene. The CDR3 region has the DNA TGTGCCAGCAGCTTAGTCCAGAGTGGAAACACCATATATTTT. Its translation is CASSLVQSGNTIYF. Complete variable domain (other parts from reference TRBV7-8 and TRBJ1-3): GAGVSQSPRYKVAKRGQDVALRCDPISGHVSLFWYQQALGQGPEFLTYFQNEAQLDKSGLPSDRFFAERPEGSVSTLKIQRTQQEDSAVYLCASSLVQSGNTIYFGEGSWLTVV.

The chain is built from TRBV3-1 and TRBJ2-5, with 7 bases lining up with TRBD1. Germline V CDR1 and CDR2: LGHDT, YNNKEL (reference sequence). V shed 6 bases, J shed 5 bases, and the junction held 12 bases outside the gene matches. This CDR3 has 15 amino acids. The CDR3 reads CASRRVLGGPETQYF. The CDR3 DNA reads TGTGCCAGCAGACGGGTTCTAGGGGGCCCGGAGACCCAGTACTTC.

This clonotype was found many times. Sequence at one end of the junction differs from germline and may be a read error. The chain is built from TRBV5-1 and TRBJ1-6; D is perhaps TRBD1 (6 bases). CDR1 SGHRS and CDR2 YFSETQ come from the germline V gene. This CDR3 has 14 residues. The CDR3 is CASRLDSVYSPLHF. CDR3 sequence (DNA): TGCGCCAGCAGATTGGACAGTGTCTATTCACCCCTCCACTTT.

This clonotype occurred a few times. This rearrangement joins TRBV20-1 to TRBJ1-5; no reliable D call. CDR3 length: 15 residues. Germline assignment: CDR1 DFQATT and CDR2 SNEGSKA (reference sequence). The ends were cut back, 2 bases at V and 3 bases at J, with 14 bases in the middle. This CDR3 is CSARISGSNNQPQHF. Here the CDR3 DNA reads TGCAGTGCTAGAATATCGGGCAGCAACAATCAGCCCCAGCATTTT.

V usage is TRBV18 and J usage is TRBJ2-7, with 11 bases aligning to TRBD1. CDR1 and CDR2 from the germline V gene are KGHSH and LQKENI. The junction had 8 bases not matched to a gene; V was cut back by 0 bases and J by 1 base. This CDR3 spans 18 amino acids. The chain's CDR3 is CASSPPGAGDRGSYEQYF. In DNA, the CDR3 is TGTGCCAGCTCACCACCGGGGGCAGGGGACAGGGGGTCCTACGAGCAGTACTTC.

This clonotype was found once. The chain links TRBV20-1 to TRBJ1-5, with 10 nucleotides matching TRBD1. Looked up from germline, CDR1 is DFQATT and CDR2 is SNEGSKA (reference sequence). This CDR3 comprises 15 residues. The V gene end was trimmed by 6 bases and the J gene end by 3 bases; junction bases not matched to a gene: 8. The CDR3 DNA sequence: TGCAGTGCCCGGACAGGGGGGATGATCAATCAGCCCCAGCATTTT. Its translation: CSARTGGMINQPQHF.

Ten or more counts support this clonotype. The chain has TRBV9 and TRBJ2-1; D perhaps matches TRBD1 (6 bases). The CDR3 is 13 amino acids. Germline V CDR1 and CDR2: SGDLS, YYNGEE. V lost 4 bases and J 7 bases, leaving 12 bases between the germline ends. CDR3 DNA: TGTGCCAGCAGCCCCTCCAGGGGAAATGAGCAGTTCTTC. Translated, it gives CASSPSRGNEQFF.

This chain joins TRBV7-9 and TRBJ2-1, with a weak D call TRBD2 (6 bases). V was cut by 5 bases and J by 5 bases, with 16 bases left in between. This CDR3 comprises 15 residues. The germline V gene encodes CDR1 SEHNR and CDR2 FQNEAQ (reference sequence). The CDR3 loop reads CASSPALGTHNEQFF. The CDR3 DNA reads as TGTGCCAGCAGCCCAGCGCTCGGGACTCACAATGAGCAGTTCTTC.

Only a few counts were recorded for this clonotype. V gene TRBV20-1 combines with J gene TRBJ2-2, with TRBD2 matching over 7 bases. Trimming took 6 bases from V and 7 from J; bases not matched to a gene: 11. CDR3 length: 14 residues. Germline values: CDR1 DFQATT, CDR2 SNEGSKA (reference sequence). The CDR3 reads CSAPMAGAGGELFF. The CDR3 DNA sequence: TGCAGTGCCCCTATGGCGGGAGCGGGCGGGGAGCTGTTTTTT.

J is TRBJ2-5 and V is TRBV29-1; 15 nucleotides match TRBD2. The CDR3 totals 18 residues. CDR1 is SQVTM, CDR2 ANQGSEA, per germline. The trim removed 3 bases at V and 1 base at J, leaving 9 bases unmatched. CDR3 DNA: TGCAGCGTTGAGGGGGTCCCGGGACTAGCGGGGGGCCAAGAGACCCAGTACTTC. Translation gives CSVEGVPGLAGGQETQYF. Combining the CDR3 with reference TRBV29-1 and TRBJ2-5 gives the whole variable domain SAVISQKPSRDICQRGTSLTIQCQVDSQVTMMFWYRQQPGQSLTLIATANQGSEATYESGFVIDKFPISRPNLTFSTLTVSNMSPEDSSIYLCSVEGVPGLAGGQETQYFGPGTRLLVL.

This clonotype was seen at least ten times. The chain recombines TRBV25-1 with TRBJ2-3, with 8 positions matching TRBD2. The germline V gene encodes CDR1 MGHDK and CDR2 SYGVNS. J lost 0 bases, V lost 2 bases, and 7 bases had no gene match. This CDR3 is 17 amino acids long. The CDR3 nucleotides are TGTGCCAGCAGTGAAGGTAGCGGGATCGGGAGCACAGATACGCAGTATTTT. Amino acid sequence: CASSEGSGIGSTDTQYF.

The sample holds one count of this clonotype. The chain recombines TRBV19 with TRBJ1-5, with no clear D. Trimming left V 3 bases short and J 7 bases short, with 10 bases between. Per the germline V gene, CDR1 is LNHDA and CDR2 is SQIVND (reference sequence). CDR3 length: 13 amino acids. CDR3 region: CASSILRRQPQHF. The CDR3 DNA follows: TGTGCCAGTAGTATTTTGAGGAGACAGCCCCAGCATTTT.

This sequence joins TRBV19 and TRBJ2-6; tentatively, D is TRBD1 (6 bases). V lost 6 bases and J 2 bases, leaving 11 bases between the germline ends. Germline V lookup: CDR1 LNHDA, CDR2 SQIVND (reference sequence). The CDR3 loop spans 15 amino acids. CDR3 coding DNA: TGTGCCAGTAGAACATCAGGGGCTGGGGCCAACGTCCTGACTTTC. Translated: CASRTSGAGANVLTF.

The chain carries TRBV6-5 and TRBJ1-5; D gene unclear. The CDR3 is made up of 15 amino acids. The germline CDR1 and CDR2 sequences are MNHEY and SVGAGI. Trimming shortened V by 4 bases and J by 0 bases, and 10 bases separated the two germline ends. Here the CDR3 reads CASSWGISSNQPQHF. As DNA, the CDR3 is TGTGCCAGCAGTTGGGGAATCTCTAGCAATCAGCCCCAGCATTTT.